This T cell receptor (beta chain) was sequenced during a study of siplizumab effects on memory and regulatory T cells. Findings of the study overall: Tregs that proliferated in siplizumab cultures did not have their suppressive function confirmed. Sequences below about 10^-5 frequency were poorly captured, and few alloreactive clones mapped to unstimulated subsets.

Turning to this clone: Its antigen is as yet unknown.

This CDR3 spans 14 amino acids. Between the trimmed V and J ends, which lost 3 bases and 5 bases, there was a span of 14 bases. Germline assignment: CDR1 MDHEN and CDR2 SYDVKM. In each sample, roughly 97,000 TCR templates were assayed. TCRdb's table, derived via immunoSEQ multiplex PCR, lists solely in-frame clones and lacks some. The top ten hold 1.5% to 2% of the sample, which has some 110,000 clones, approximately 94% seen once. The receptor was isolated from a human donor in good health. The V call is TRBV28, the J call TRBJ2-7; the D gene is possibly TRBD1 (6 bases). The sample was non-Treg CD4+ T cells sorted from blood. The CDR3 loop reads CASSLNRALDEQYF. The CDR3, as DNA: TGTGCCAGCAGTTTGAACAGGGCCCTTGACGAGCAGTACTTC.